The rows below give T cell receptor beta chains drawn from one sample of a study of read filtering for tumor transcriptome and immune sequencing. TCRdb used MiXCR to reprocess the reads, holding one entry per CDR3 protein. The sample has roughly 56,000 distinct CDR3 sequences; about 19% are singletons. The sample consisted of a population of CD138-negative cells sorted from bone marrow. These receptors all come from a donor at least 40 years old with multiple myeloma. CDR3s include the opening cysteine and the closing phenylalanine or tryptophan. The D gene is left open where the match is weak. Size is stated for part of the rows, as once, few or many counts, or as a class when the clone is expanded.

>TRBV12-3/TRBV12-4|TRBD1|TRBJ1-1|many
CASSLGTGVAEAFF
TGTGCCAGCAGTCTTGGGACAGGGGTTGCTGAAGCTTTCTTT
>TRBV19|TRBD1|TRBJ2-2|few
CASLGQRDTGELFF
TGTGCCAGTCTGGGACAGAGGGACACCGGGGAGCTGTTTTTT
>TRBV15|TRBD2|TRBJ2-1|many
CATSRDQGTSGSNEQFF
TGTGCCACCAGCAGAGATCAGGGGACTAGCGGGAGCAATGAGCAGTTCTTC
>TRBV7-9|TRBD1|TRBJ1-1|-
CASSVGQENAEAFF
TGTGCCAGCAGCGTTGGACAGGAGAACGCTGAAGCTTTCTTT
>TRBV2|TRBD1|TRBJ1-4|many
CASSRAGQGLNEKLFF
TGTGCCAGCAGTCGGGCCGGACAGGGCCTTAATGAAAAACTGTTTTTT
>TRBV20-1|-|TRBJ2-1|-
CSASRGNEQSF
TGCAGTGCTTCGCGAGGCAATGAGCAGTCCTTC
>TRBV5-1|-|TRBJ1-1|many
CASRSPGGVNTEAFF
TGCGCCAGCAGGTCGCCGGGGGGCGTGAACACTGAAGCTTTCTTT
>TRBV15|-|TRBJ2-4|many
CATSREFDSQAKNIQYF
TGTGCCACCAGCAGAGAATTTGACAGCCAAGCCAAAAACATTCAGTACTTC
>TRBV21-1|-|TRBJ2-1|many
CASRKGQGAYEQFF
TGTGCCAGCAGGAAAGGACAGGGGGCCTATGAGCAGTTCTTC
>TRBV20-1|-|TRBJ2-1|-
CSAIRTESSLDEQLF
TGCAGTGCAATCAGGACAGAGAGTTCGTTGGATGAGCAGCTCTTC
>TRBV7-9|-|TRBJ1-1|many
CASSTYPSENTNTEAFF
TGTGCCAGCAGCACCTACCCGTCGGAGAATACAAACACTGAAGCTTTCTTT
>TRBV7-8|TRBD2|TRBJ2-4|many
CASSVGTSGRVAKNIQYF
TGTGCCAGCAGCGTAGGGACTAGCGGGAGGGTAGCCAAAAACATTCAGTACTTC
>TRBV5-1|-|TRBJ1-5|many
CASSLAGNSNQPQHF
TGCGCCAGCAGCTTGGCTGGGAATAGCAATCAGCCCCAGCATTTT
>TRBV2|TRBD2|TRBJ2-3|-
CASSEELADTDTQYF
TGTGCCAGCAGTGAAGAACTAGCGGACACAGATACGCAGTATTTT
>TRBV20-1|TRBD2|TRBJ2-5|many
CSAEGLEETQYF
TGCAGTGCCGAGGGACTAGAAGAGACCCAGTACTTC
>TRBV15|-|TRBJ2-6|many
CATSTRQSGANVQTF
TGTGCCACCAGCACCAGGCAGTCTGGGGCCAACGTCCAGACTTTC
>TRBV5-1|-|TRBJ2-7|few
CASSLVPDTYEQYF
TGCGCCAGCAGCTTGGTTCCGGACACCTACGAGCAGTACTTC
>TRBV5-6|-|TRBJ2-3|many
CASSLYTDTQYF
TGTGCCAGCAGCTTGTATACAGATACGCAGTATTTT
>TRBV10-3|-|TRBJ2-6|many
CAISGSDLAGANVLTF
TGTGCCATCAGTGGGTCCGACTTAGCAGGGGCCAACGTCCTGACTTTC
>TRBV7-9|-|TRBJ1-1|many
CASSPGHTEAFF
TGTGCCAGCAGCCCCGGGCACACTGAAGCTTTCTTT